This TCR beta chain emerged from a study of blood T cell repertoires in COVID-19. The authors' processing: Reference gene primer amplification gave nucleated cell count estimates. Using immunoSEQ multiplex PCR, the repertoire was profiled, and TCRdb retains in-frame clones only, with some absent. The DNA was the basis for D and trimming; V, J and clone size are from that table. The data show approximately 150,000 clones, over 75% seen once. Trimming stripped 7 bases from V and 11 bases from J, with 20 bases between. The germline V gene has CDR1 LNHDA and CDR2 SQIVND (reference sequence). The CDR3 totals 13 residues.

The chain employs TRBV19 and TRBJ1-2; perhaps TRBD1 as D (6 bases). The sample taken for sequencing was peripheral blood. The receptor comes from a man aged 65 to 85 with acute or convalescent COVID-19. In nucleotides, the CDR3 is TGTGCCAGTACCGATGCTAACAGGGCAAGGTACACCTTC. Residues: CASTDANRARYTF.